This T cell receptor (beta chain) comes out of a study of technical replicates of blood from several donors (dated by TCRdb to the late 2010s). Sequences LNHDA (CDR1) and SQIVND (CDR2) are obtained from the germline V gene (reference sequence). Here V drops 7 bases and J drops 6 bases, and the junction holds 18 bases not matched to any gene. The CDR3, from cysteine to phenylalanine, totals 17 residues. Here the CDR3 DNA is all that survives: 51 bases in frame from base 1. The library was produced with the immunoSEQ multiplex PCR assay. Not all clones reach the TCRdb copy of this immuneACCESS table, which keeps in-frame sequences only. Checked studies attribute under half of the gap to unresolved V genes and leave the rest unexplained. The table for this sample lists under 80,000 clones; approximately 94% of them were counted only once. The ten biggest clones cover under 0.3% of the sample. Note on this clone: This clone's antigen is unknown. The record has no base qualities; no much larger clone is one base away.

The sequence came from a human donor in good health. Sequencing used T cells isolated from PBMCs. The V gene is TRBV19 and the J gene is TRBJ1-5; TRBD1 matches 7 bases in the middle. The nucleotide sequence is TGTGCCAGTACTCCATCCTTGAGACAGGGTTCATTTCAGCCCCAGCATTTT. This encodes CASTPSLRQGSFQPQHF.